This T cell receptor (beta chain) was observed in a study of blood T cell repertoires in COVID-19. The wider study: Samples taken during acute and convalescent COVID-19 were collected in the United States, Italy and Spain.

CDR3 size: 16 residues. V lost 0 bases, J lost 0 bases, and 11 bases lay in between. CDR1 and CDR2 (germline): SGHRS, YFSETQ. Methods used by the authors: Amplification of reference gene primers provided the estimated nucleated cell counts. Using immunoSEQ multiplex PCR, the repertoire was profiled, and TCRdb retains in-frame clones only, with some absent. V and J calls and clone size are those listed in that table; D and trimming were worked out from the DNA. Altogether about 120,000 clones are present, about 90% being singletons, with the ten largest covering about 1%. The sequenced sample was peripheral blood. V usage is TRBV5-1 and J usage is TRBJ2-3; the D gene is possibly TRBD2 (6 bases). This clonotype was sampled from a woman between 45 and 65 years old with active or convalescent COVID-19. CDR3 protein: CASSLVGGDSTDTQYF. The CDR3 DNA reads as TGCGCCAGCAGCTTGGTCGGGGGAGATAGCACAGATACGCAGTATTTT.